A single sample gave rise to the 18 T cell receptor beta chains below, sequenced in a study of shared clonotypes between healthy human individuals (dated by TCRdb to the early 2020s). The library was generated by the immunoSEQ multiplex PCR assay. TCRdb's version of the immuneACCESS table is confined to in-frame rearrangements and falls short of the full clone set. An unresolved V gene accounts for under half of the shortfall where checked; the remainder is of unknown origin. A total of about 2 million clones appear in this sample, about 95% of them only once. The top ten constitute 0.9% to 1.3% of the sample. CD8 naive samples were CD45RO-negative cells positively selected for CCR7, giving a CD45RA+CCR7+ population that excluded TemRA cells. The sample was naive CD8+ T cells sorted from blood. Reading the label with the study, this specimen's cell subset or site is: CD45RA+CCR7+. The origin of the receptors is a man between 18 and 35 years old in good health.

This chain joins TRBV9 and TRBJ1-4, with D uncertain. The CDR3 extends over 18 amino acids. Germline V gene data show CDR1 as SGDLS and CDR2 as YYNGEE. V gave up 1 base and J gave up 0 bases, with 16 bases separating them. CDR3 in amino acids: CASSVNPFEQATNEKLFF. DNA of the CDR3: TGTGCCAGCAGCGTAAACCCCTTCGAACAAGCAACTAATGAAAAACTGTTTTTT. The entire variable domain, with the rest obtained from reference TRBV9 and TRBJ1-4, is as follows: DSGVTQTPKHLITATGQRVTLRCSPRSGDLSVYWYQQSLDQGLQFLIQYYNGEERAKGNILERFSAQQFPDLHSELNLSSLELGDSALYFCASSVNPFEQATNEKLFFGSGTQLSVL.

This chain connects TRBV7-9 to TRBJ1-5, with unresolved D. Trimming stripped 5 bases from V and 0 bases from J, with 14 bases between. CDR1 is SEHNR, CDR2 FQNEAQ, per germline (reference sequence). The CDR3 runs to 16 residues. For the CDR3, the DNA is TGTGCCAGCAGCCCCCTAGGAGGGTATAGCAATCAGCCCCAGCATTTT. Residues: CASSPLGGYSNQPQHF.

V usage is TRBV6-1 and J usage is TRBJ2-1, with 7 bases that match TRBD1. The CDR3 sequence is 14 residues long. In germline, CDR1 is MNHNS, CDR2 SASEGT. Losses at the gene ends were 6 bases for V and 4 bases for J; bases not matched to a gene: 6. CDR3 DNA sequence: TGTGCCAGCAGAATGACAGGGTCTTACAATGAGCAGTTCTTC. It translates to CASRMTGSYNEQFF.

V gene TRBV7-8 combines with J gene TRBJ2-5; maybe TRBD2 (6 bases). The germline V and J ends were trimmed by 1 base and 9 bases, with 21 bases remaining between them. This CDR3 spans 16 amino acids. Germline V gene data show CDR1 as SGHVS and CDR2 as FQNEAQ. DNA for the CDR3: TGTGCCAGCAGCTTAGGCCTAGGGACTCATAGAATTCCCCAGTACTTC. Its protein is CASSLGLGTHRIPQYF.

This chain joins TRBV4-1 and TRBJ1-6; D remains unclear. CDR3 size: 17 residues. In germline, CDR1 is MGHRA, CDR2 YSYEKL. Trimming stripped 4 bases from V and 0 bases from J, with 13 bases between. The CDR3 is CASSRSDTFSYNSPLHF. CDR3 nucleotides: TGCGCCAGCAGCCGATCAGACACGTTCTCCTATAATTCACCCCTCCACTTT.

Worth noting for this clone: The same CDR3 can be traced to other DNA sequences in this sample. The chain employs TRBV7-9 and TRBJ1-5; D is uncertain. Germline assignment: CDR1 SEHNR and CDR2 FQNEAQ (reference sequence). This CDR3 has 12 residues. V was trimmed by 1 base and J by 6 bases, leaving 4 bases between them. CDR3 residues: CASSLGTQPQHF. The DNA of the CDR3 is TGTGCCAGCAGCTTAGGTACTCAGCCCCAGCATTTT.

The sample holds one count of this clone. The chain has TRBV3-1 (or the pseudogene TRBV3-2) and TRBJ1-2; D gene unclear. Trimming took off 2 bases at V and 12 bases at J, with 4 bases between the two ends. The CDR3 extends over 9 amino acids. Germline CDR1 is LGHDT and CDR2 is YNNKEL (reference sequence). CDR3 amino acids: CASSQPNTF. The DNA of the CDR3 is TGTGCCAGCAGCCAACCTAACACCTTC.

The chain is built from TRBV7-8 and TRBJ2-5; D gene unclear. The germline V gene has CDR1 SGHVS and CDR2 FQNEAQ. The CDR3 covers 15 residues. Between the trimmed V and J ends, which lost 1 base and 0 bases, there was a span of 9 bases. CDR3 sequence reads: CASSLEAENQETQYF. The CDR3 coding sequence is TGTGCCAGCAGCTTAGAGGCGGAAAACCAAGAGACCCAGTACTTC. Variable domain in full (rest from reference TRBV7-8 and TRBJ2-5): GAGVSQSPRYKVAKRGQDVALRCDPISGHVSLFWYQQALGQGPEFLTYFQNEAQLDKSGLPSDRFFAERPEGSVSTLKIQRTQQEDSAVYLCASSLEAENQETQYFGPGTRLLVL.

The rearrangement joins TRBV27 to TRBJ2-3; 8 bases map to TRBD2. The length of the CDR3 is 15 residues. J lost 2 bases, V lost 6 bases, and 7 bases had no gene match. Per germline, CDR1 MNHEY and CDR2 SMNVEV (reference sequence). The CDR3 loop reads CASRASGHSTDTQYF. CDR3 coding DNA: TGTGCCAGCAGAGCTAGCGGGCATTCCACAGATACGCAGTATTTT.

The J gene is TRBJ1-2, the V gene TRBV30, with TRBD1 identical over 10 bases. V trimming: 1 base; J trimming: 3 bases; junction bases outside the gene matches: 2. This CDR3 is built from 14 residues. Germline loops: CDR1 GTSNPN, CDR2 SVGIG (reference sequence). Here the CDR3 reads CAWSGTGGYYGYTF. The CDR3 DNA follows: TGTGCCTGGAGTGGGACAGGGGGATACTATGGCTACACCTTC.

This clone was picked up a small number of times. The same CDR3 is also encoded by other DNA sequences in this sample. The rearrangement joins TRBV6-5 to TRBJ1-1; no definite D call. V was pared by 3 bases and J by 1 base, with 6 bases between. This CDR3 has 13 amino acids. Per germline, CDR1 MNHEY and CDR2 SVGAGI. The CDR3 DNA reads TGTGCCAGCAGTTATGGGCCGAACACTGAAGCTTTCTTT. It translates to CASSYGPNTEAFF.

In this sample, this clone turned up a few times. The CDR3 nucleotides read TGTGCCAGCAGCTTAGCGCTTGAGTATTCACCCCTCCACTTT. Protein product: CASSLALEYSPLHF. V is TRBV7-9 and J is TRBJ1-6; D gene unclear. The length of the CDR3 is 14 residues. V was shortened by 0 bases and J by 8 bases, with 8 bases between the two germline ends. Germline CDR1 and CDR2: SEHNR and FQNEAQ (reference sequence).

The chain carries TRBV6-5 and TRBJ2-7; D is undetermined. V gave up 2 bases and J gave up 2 bases, with 10 bases separating them. Germline V lookup: CDR1 MNHEY, CDR2 SVGAGI. The CDR3 runs 14 residues. The CDR3 sequence: CASSYEYSAYEQYF. CDR3 DNA sequence: TGTGCCAGCAGTTACGAGTACAGCGCCTACGAGCAGTACTTC.

V and J are TRBV7-8 and TRBJ1-4; tentatively, D is TRBD1 (6 bases). The V and J ends lost 5 bases and 0 bases respectively, with 19 bases between them. Germline CDR1 SGHVS, CDR2 FQNEAQ. The CDR3 has 18 residues. Written as DNA, the CDR3 is TGTGCCAGCAGCCCCAACCGGGACATGCCTGCAACTAATGAAAAACTGTTTTTT. This gives the protein CASSPNRDMPATNEKLFF.

The chain has TRBV7-3 and TRBJ1-6; perhaps TRBD1 as D (6 bases). Germline V gene lookup returns CDR1 SGHTA and CDR2 FQGTGA. The V gene lost 3 bases and the J gene lost 7 bases, with 13 bases spanning the gap. There are 15 residues in the CDR3. The CDR3, as DNA: TGTGCCAGCAGCTTGGGGGGCGAGGGCAATTCACCCCTCCACTTT. Translation: CASSLGGEGNSPLHF.

This clone appeared a single time. The chain has TRBV7-9 and TRBJ2-3, with D hard to call. Germline assignment: CDR1 SEHNR and CDR2 FQNEAQ (reference sequence). The CDR3 spans 12 residues. V lost 3 bases and J 8 bases, leaving 9 bases between the germline ends. The chain's CDR3 is CASSFGDATQYF. CDR3 coding DNA: TGTGCCAGCAGCTTTGGCGATGCTACGCAGTATTTT.

This clone was seen only a few times. The chain carries TRBV13 and TRBJ2-7; D is perhaps TRBD1 or TRBD2 (5 bases each). V dropped 0 bases and J dropped 9 bases, with 9 bases sitting between them. CDR3 length: 12 residues. Germline CDR1 and CDR2: PRHDT and FYEKMQ (reference sequence). This CDR3 reads CASSLGPGGQYF. DNA of the CDR3: TGTGCCAGCAGCTTAGGGCCTGGGGGGCAGTACTTC.

The chain links TRBV6-6 to TRBJ1-1; D is undetermined. Trimming took 2 bases from V and 1 from J, leaving 8 bases between them. Germline CDR1 and CDR2: MNHNY and SVGAGI (reference sequence). The CDR3 has 14 amino acids. CDR3 protein: CASSYLRENTEAFF. The DNA of the CDR3 is TGTGCCAGCAGTTACCTCAGAGAGAACACTGAAGCTTTCTTT.